This T cell receptor beta chain is drawn from a study of metastatic and nonmetastatic thyroid tumors. Study-wide findings and caveats: The reported finding was significantly higher TCR beta diversity in malignant thyroid tumors relative to benign nodules, in blood and tumor.

Before thyroid surgery, none of the patients had received any treatment. This CDR3 has 14 residues. The V gene lost 0 bases and the J gene lost 2 bases, with 7 bases spanning the gap. CDR1 and CDR2 from the germline V gene are KGHSH and LQKENI. MiXCR re-clonotyped the PCR reads for TCRdb. The table includes over 70,000 clones, roughly 18% detected once. Comments on this clone: Its specificity is not known. The sample carries other DNA sequences with the same CDR3.

The TCR comes from a female donor with papillary thyroid cancer or a benign thyroid nodule (not recorded which). Some clones in this sample may be carry-over from other donors' samples. The chain has TRBV18 and TRBJ2-5, with TRBD1 as a possible D gene (5 bases). The sequenced material came from blood. The chain's CDR3 is CASSPPQGQETQYF. The CDR3 region has the DNA TGTGCCAGCTCACCACCCCAGGGTCAAGAGACCCAGTACTTC.